The 7 T cell receptor beta chains reported below all come from one sample, sequenced in a study of human CD8 memory T cell subsets (dated by TCRdb to between 2020 and 2021). The listed sequencing device is NextSeq 550. A Human TCR Profiling Kit was used to prepare UMI-labeled 5' RACE TCRbeta libraries. TCRdb reprocessed the sequencing reads and holds a single record per CDR3 protein sequence, with no DNA. The table kept for this sample lists about 6,000 distinct CDR3 sequences. The ten most abundant clones make up about 30% of the sample. Material: CD8+ effector memory T cells (TEM) sorted from PBMCs. This sample's cell subset or site label indicates: effector memory CD8 T cells, CCR7- CD45RO+ CD95+. Source of these receptors: a human donor in good health.

The V and J genes are TRBV24-1 and TRBJ2-2; as DNA is missing, the TRBD1 call by TCRdb cannot be tested. Germline CDR1 and CDR2: KGHDR and SFDVKD. CDR3 length equals 13 residues. The CDR3 loop reads CATSLAGTGELFF.

The V and J genes are TRBV9 and TRBJ2-1. CDR3 size: 13 residues. Germline CDR1 and CDR2: SGDLS and YYNGEE. CDR3: CASNEGLYNEQFF.

In terms of frequency, this clonotype is medium-sized (0.01 to 0.1%). V usage is TRBV20-1 and J usage is TRBJ2-1; TCRdb returns TRBD1, unconfirmable since there is no DNA. CDR1 and CDR2 (germline): DFQATT, SNEGSKA (reference sequence). CDR3 length equals 15 residues. CDR3 protein: CSAREPRSSYNEQFF.

The chain has TRBV10-2 and TRBJ1-1; TCRdb's D call of TRBD1 is untestable without DNA. Per the germline V gene, CDR1 is WSHSY and CDR2 is SAAADI. The CDR3 covers 15 residues. CDR3: CASSDLGGVDSEAFF.

The rearrangement joins TRBV11-3 to TRBJ2-7. From germline, CDR1 is SGHNT and CDR2 YENEEA. This CDR3 region has 16 residues. The CDR3 region is CASSLVGRISSYEQYF.

The chain carries TRBV29-1 and TRBJ2-1; TCRdb selects TRBD2, and the lack of DNA leaves this call unchecked. The CDR3 contains 15 residues. Germline CDR1 reads SQVTM; CDR2 reads ANQGSEA. CDR3 in amino acids: CSVEEMGEGSYEQFF.

The chain couples TRBV7-9 to TRBJ1-4. The CDR3 contains 18 residues. Per the germline V gene, CDR1 is SEHNR and CDR2 is FQNEAQ (reference sequence). CDR3 sequence reads: CASSLPLHPSETNEKLFF.